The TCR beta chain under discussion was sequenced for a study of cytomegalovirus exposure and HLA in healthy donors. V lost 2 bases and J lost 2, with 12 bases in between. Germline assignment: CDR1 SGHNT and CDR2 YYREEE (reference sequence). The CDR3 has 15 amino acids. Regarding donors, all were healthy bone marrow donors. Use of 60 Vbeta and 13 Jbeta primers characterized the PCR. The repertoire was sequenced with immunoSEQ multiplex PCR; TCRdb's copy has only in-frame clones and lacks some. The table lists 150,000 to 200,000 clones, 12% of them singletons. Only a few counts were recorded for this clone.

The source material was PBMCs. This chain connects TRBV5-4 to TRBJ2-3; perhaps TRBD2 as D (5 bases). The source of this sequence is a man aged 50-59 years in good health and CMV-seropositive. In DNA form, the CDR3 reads TGTGCCAGCAGCTTTGGAGGTCCGAACACAGATACGCAGTATTTT. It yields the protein CASSFGGPNTDTQYF.